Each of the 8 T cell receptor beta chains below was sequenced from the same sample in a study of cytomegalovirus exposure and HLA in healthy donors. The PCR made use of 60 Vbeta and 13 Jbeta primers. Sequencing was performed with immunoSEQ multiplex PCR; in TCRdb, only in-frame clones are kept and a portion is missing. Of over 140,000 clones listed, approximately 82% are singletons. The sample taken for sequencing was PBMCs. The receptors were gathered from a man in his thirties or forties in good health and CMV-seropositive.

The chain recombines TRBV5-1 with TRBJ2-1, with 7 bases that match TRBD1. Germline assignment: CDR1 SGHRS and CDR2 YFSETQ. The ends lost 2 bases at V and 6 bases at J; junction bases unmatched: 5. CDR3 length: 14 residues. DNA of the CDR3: TGCGCCAGCAGCTTAGGACAGGAGATCAATGAGCAGTTCTTC. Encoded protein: CASSLGQEINEQFF.

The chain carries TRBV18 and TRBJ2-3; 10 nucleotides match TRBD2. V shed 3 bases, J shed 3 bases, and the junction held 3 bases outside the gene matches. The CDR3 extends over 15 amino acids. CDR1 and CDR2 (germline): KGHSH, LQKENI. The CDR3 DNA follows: TGTGCCAGCTCACCCGGACTAGCGGCGACAGATACGCAGTATTTT. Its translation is CASSPGLAATDTQYF.

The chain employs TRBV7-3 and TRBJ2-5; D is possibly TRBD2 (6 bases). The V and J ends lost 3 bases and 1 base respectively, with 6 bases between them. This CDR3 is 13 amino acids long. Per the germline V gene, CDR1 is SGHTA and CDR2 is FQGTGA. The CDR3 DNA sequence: TGTGCCAGCAGCTTGGGGGGCCAAGAGACCCAGTACTTC. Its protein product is CASSLGGQETQYF.

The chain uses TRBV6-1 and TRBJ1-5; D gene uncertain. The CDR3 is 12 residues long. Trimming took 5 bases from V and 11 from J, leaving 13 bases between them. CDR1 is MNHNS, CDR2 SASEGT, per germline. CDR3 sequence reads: CASSLQVPTQHF. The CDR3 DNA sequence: TGTGCCAGCAGTCTCCAGGTGCCGACCCAGCATTTT.

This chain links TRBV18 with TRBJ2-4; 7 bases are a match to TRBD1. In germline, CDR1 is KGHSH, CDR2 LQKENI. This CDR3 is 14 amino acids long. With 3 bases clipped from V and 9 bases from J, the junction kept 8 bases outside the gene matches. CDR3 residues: CASSPGGQVIIQYF. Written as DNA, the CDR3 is TGTGCCAGCTCACCTGGCGGACAGGTTATCATTCAGTACTTC.

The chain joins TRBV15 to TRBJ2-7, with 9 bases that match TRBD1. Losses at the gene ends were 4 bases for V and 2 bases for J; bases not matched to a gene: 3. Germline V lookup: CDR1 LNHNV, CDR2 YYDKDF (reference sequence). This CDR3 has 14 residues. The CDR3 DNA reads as TGTGCCACCAGCAAAAGACAGGGGGCCTACGAGCAGTACTTC. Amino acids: CATSKRQGAYEQYF.

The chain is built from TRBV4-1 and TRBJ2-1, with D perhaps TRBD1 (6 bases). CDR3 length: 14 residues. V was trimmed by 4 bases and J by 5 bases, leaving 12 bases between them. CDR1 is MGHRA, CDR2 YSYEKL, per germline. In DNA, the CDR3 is TGCGCCAGCAGCCGCGACAGGAGGAACAATGAGCAGTTCTTC. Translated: CASSRDRRNNEQFF.

CDR3 protein: CASSLLGAEQPQHF. The CDR3, as DNA: TGTGCCAGCAGCTTGTTAGGGGCCGAGCAGCCCCAGCATTTT. The chain links TRBV5-4 to TRBJ1-5, with a weak D call TRBD1 (5 bases). Germline assignment: CDR1 SGHNT and CDR2 YYREEE (reference sequence). Trimming left V 1 base short and J 7 bases short, with 12 bases between. The CDR3 loop spans 14 amino acids.